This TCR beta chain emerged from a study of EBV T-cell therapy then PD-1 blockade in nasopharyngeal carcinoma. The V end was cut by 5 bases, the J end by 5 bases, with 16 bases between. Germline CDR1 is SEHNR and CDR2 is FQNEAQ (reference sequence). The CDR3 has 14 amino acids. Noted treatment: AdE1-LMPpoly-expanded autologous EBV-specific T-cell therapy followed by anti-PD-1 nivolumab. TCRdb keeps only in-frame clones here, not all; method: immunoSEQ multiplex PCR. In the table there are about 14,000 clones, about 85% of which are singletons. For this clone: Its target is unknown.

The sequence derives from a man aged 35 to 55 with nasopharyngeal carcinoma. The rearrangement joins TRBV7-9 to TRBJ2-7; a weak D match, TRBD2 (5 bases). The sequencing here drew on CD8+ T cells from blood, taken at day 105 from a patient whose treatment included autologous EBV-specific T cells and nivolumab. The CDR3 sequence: CASSPTTGVHEQYF. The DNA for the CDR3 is TGTGCCAGCAGCCCGACCACCGGGGTCCACGAGCAGTACTTC.